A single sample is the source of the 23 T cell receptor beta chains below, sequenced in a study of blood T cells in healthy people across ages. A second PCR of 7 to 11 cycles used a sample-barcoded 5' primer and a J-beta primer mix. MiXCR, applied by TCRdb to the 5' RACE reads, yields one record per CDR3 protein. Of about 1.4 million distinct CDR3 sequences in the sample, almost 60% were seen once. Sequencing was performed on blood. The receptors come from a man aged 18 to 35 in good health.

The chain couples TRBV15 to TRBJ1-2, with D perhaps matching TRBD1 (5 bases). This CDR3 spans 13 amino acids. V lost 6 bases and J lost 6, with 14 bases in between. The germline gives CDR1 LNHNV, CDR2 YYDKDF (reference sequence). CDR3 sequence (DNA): TGTGCCACCAGTGGGGCAGGGCGTAATGGCTACACCTTC. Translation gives CATSGAGRNGYTF.

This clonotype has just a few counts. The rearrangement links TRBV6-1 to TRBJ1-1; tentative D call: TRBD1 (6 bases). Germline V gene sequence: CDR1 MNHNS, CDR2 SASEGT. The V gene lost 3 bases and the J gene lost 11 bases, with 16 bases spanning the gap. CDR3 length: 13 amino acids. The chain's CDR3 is CASSEVQGTPAFF. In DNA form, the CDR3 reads TGTGCCAGCAGTGAGGTACAGGGAACCCCCGCTTTCTTT.

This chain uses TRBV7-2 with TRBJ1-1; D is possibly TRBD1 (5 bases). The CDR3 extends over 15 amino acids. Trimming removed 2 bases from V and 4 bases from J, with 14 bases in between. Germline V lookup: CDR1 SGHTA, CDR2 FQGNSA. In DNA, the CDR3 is TGTGCCAGCAGCTTATTTGGGGGGTTGGCCACTGAAGCTTTCTTT. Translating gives CASSLFGGLATEAFF.

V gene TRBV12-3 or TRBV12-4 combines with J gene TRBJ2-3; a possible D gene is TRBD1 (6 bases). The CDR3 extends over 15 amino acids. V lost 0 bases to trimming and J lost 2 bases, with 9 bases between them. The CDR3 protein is CASSLAWDNTDTQYF. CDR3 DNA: TGTGCCAGCAGTTTAGCGTGGGACAACACAGATACGCAGTATTTT.

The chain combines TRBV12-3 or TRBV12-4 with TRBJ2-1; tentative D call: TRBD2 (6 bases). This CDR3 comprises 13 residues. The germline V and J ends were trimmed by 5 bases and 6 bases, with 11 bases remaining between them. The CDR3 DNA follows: TGTGCCAGCAGTCCCCCTAGCGTCAATGAGCAGTTCTTC. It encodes CASSPPSVNEQFF.

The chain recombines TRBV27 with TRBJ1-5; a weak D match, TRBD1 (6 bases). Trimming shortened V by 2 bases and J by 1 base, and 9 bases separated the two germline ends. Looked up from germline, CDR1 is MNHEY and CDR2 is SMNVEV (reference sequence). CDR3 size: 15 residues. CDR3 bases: TGTGCCAGCAGTTTAGTGGGGGCGAGCAATCAGCCCCAGCATTTT. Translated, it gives CASSLVGASNQPQHF.

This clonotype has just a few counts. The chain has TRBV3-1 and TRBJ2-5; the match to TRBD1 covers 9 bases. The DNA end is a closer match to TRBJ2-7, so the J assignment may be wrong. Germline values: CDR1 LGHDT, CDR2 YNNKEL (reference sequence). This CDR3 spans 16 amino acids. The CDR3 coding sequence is TGTGCCAGCAGCCAAGGGATTCCGGGACAGGGCTACGAGCAGTACTTC. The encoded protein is CASSQGIPGQGYEQYF.

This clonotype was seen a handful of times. In nucleotides, the CDR3 is TGTGCCAGCAGCTTGGTGATGAGCGCAGATACGCAGTATTTT. It is translated as CASSLVMSADTQYF. The chain joins TRBV5-6 to TRBJ2-3; D uncertain. The CDR3 loop spans 14 amino acids. Germline V gene sequence: CDR1 SGHDT, CDR2 YYEEEE. The V gene lost 0 bases and the J gene lost 4 bases, with 9 bases spanning the gap.

The chain's CDR3 is CAKKTGQSSGANVLTF. The CDR3 DNA reads as TGTGCCAAAAAGACGGGACAGAGCTCTGGGGCCAACGTCCTGACTTTC. V and J are TRBV21-1 and TRBJ2-6; the table's D gene call, TRBD1, was not cross checked with the DNA. TRBV21-1 is recorded as a pseudogene. This CDR3 has 16 residues.

CDR3 region: CATGLAGLTTSTDTQYF. CDR3 nucleotide sequence: TGTGCCACCGGACTAGCGGGATTAACCACTAGCACAGATACGCAGTATTTT. The V and J genes are TRBV12-3 or TRBV12-4 and TRBJ2-3; TRBD2 matches 12 bases. This CDR3 contains 17 residues. The ends lost 10 bases at V and 0 bases at J; junction bases unmatched: 11.

The CDR3 region is CASSEAGTSGRNEQFF. The CDR3 nucleotides read TGTGCCAGCTCAGAAGCCGGGACTAGCGGGAGAAATGAGCAGTTCTTC. The J gene is TRBJ2-1, the V gene TRBV18; TRBD2 matches 14 bases. CDR3 length: 16 residues. Germline loops: CDR1 KGHSH, CDR2 LQKENI. With 5 bases clipped from V and 7 bases from J, the junction kept 7 bases outside the gene matches.

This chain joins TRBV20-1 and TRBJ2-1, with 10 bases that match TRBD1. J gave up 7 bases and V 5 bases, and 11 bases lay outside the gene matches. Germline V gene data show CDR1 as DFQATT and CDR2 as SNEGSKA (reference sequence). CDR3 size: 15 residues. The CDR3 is CSAEEAGTGVNEQFF. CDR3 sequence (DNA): TGCAGTGCTGAGGAGGCAGGGACAGGGGTAAATGAGCAGTTCTTC.

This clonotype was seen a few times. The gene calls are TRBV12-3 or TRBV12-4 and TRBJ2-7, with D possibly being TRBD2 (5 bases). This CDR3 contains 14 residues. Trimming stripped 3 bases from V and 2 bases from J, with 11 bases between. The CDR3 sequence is CASSLGVSPYEQYF. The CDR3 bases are TGTGCCAGCAGTTTGGGAGTAAGTCCCTACGAGCAGTACTTC.

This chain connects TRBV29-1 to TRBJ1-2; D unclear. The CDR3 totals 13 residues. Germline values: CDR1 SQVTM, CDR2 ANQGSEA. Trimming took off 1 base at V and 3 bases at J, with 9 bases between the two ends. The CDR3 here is CSVEVPLYYGYTF. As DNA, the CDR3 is TGCAGCGTTGAAGTCCCCCTCTACTATGGCTACACCTTC.

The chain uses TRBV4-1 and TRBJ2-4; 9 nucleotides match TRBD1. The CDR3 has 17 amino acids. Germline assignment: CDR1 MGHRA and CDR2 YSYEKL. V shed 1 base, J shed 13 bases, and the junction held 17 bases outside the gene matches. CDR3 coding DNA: TGCGCCAGCAGCCAAGTAACACAGGGGGCGCATCAAGGAGAGCAGTACTTC. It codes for CASSQVTQGAHQGEQYF.

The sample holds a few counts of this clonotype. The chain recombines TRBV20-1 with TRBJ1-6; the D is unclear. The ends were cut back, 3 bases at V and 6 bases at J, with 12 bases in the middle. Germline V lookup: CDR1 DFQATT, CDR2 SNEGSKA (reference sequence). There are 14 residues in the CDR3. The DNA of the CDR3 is TGCAGTGCTAGCCGTGACGGCATTAATTCACCCCTCCACTTT. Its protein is CSASRDGINSPLHF.

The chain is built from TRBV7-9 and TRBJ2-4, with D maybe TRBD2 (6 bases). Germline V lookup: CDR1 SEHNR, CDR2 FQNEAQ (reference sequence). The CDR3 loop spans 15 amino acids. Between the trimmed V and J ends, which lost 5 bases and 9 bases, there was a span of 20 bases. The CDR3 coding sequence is TGTGCCAGCAGCCTATCGGGCCCGGGAGAAACCATTCAGTACTTC. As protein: CASSLSGPGETIQYF.

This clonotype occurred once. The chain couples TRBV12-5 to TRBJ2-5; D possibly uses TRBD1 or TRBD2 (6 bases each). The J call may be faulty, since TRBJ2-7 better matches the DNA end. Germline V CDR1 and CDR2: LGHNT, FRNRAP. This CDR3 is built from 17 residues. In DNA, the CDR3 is TGTGCTAGTGGTTCTGAACCGAGGGGGGTCGGCCACTACGAGCAGTACTTC. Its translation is CASGSEPRGVGHYEQYF.

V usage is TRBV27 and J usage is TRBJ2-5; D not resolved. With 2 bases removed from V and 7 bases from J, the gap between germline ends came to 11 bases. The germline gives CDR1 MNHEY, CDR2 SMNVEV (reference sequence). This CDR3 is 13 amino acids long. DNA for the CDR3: TGTGCCAGCAGTTTAGGGCACTCGGGGACCCAGTACTTC. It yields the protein CASSLGHSGTQYF.

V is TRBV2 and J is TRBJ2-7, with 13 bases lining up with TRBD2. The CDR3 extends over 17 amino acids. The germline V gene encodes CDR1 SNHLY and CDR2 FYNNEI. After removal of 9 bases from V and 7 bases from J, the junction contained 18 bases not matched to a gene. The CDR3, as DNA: TGTGCCAGTAGGACTAGCGGGGGACTCAGCTCCTACAATGAGCAGTACTTC. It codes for CASRTSGGLSSYNEQYF.

The CDR3 spells CASSPAQFYNSPLHF. CDR3 nucleotide sequence: TGTGCCAGCAGCCCGGCCCAGTTCTATAATTCACCCCTCCACTTT. The chain couples TRBV11-2 to TRBJ1-6, with no clear D. From germline, CDR1 is SGHAT and CDR2 FQNNGV. The ends were cut back, 5 bases at V and 3 bases at J, with 11 bases in the middle. The CDR3 sequence is 15 residues long.

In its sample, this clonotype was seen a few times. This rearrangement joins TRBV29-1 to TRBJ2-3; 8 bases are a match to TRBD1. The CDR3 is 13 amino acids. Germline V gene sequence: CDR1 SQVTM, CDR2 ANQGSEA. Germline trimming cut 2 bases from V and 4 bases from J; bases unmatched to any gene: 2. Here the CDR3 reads CSVEQGAADTQYF. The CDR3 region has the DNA TGCAGCGTTGAACAGGGGGCCGCAGATACGCAGTATTTT.

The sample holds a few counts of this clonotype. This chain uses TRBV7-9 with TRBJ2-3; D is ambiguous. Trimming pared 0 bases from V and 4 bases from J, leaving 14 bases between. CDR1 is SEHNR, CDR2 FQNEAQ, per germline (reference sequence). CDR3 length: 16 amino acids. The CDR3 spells CASSLALDPRADTQYF. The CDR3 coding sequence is TGTGCCAGCAGCTTAGCGTTGGACCCAAGAGCAGATACGCAGTATTTT.